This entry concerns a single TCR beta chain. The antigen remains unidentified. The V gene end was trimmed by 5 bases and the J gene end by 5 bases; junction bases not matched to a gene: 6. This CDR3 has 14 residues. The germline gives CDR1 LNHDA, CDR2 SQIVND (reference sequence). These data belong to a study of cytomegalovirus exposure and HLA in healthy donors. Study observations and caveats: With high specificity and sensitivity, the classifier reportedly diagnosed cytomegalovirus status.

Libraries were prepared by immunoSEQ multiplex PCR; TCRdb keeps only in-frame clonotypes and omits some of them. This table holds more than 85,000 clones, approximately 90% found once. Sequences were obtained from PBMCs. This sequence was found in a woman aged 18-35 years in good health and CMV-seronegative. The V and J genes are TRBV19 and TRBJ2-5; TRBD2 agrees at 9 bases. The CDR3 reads CASSLGLALETQYF. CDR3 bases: TGTGCCAGTAGTTTAGGACTAGCGTTGGAGACCCAGTACTTC.